This TCR beta chain was recorded in a study of T cells in localized non-small cell lung cancer. There are a few counts of this clone. Its target is unknown. Germline CDR1 and CDR2: LNHDA and SQIVND (reference sequence). The CDR3 length is 13 residues. V was shortened by 6 bases and J by 2 bases, with 10 bases between the two germline ends. Notes on the study in general: Longer overall survival was seen with higher T cell density measured in blood.

TCRdb keeps only in-frame clones here, not all; method: immunoSEQ multiplex PCR. The data contain approximately 150,000 clones, around 89% of them singletons. The receptor's source is a female donor over 55 with stage I lung adenocarcinoma. The V gene is TRBV19, the J gene TRBJ1-1, with D uncertain. The specimen comprised peripheral blood, sampled before any cancer treatment. This chain's CDR3 is CASRLQRNTEAFF. The CDR3 DNA is TGTGCCAGTAGGCTACAGAGAAACACTGAAGCTTTCTTT.